One and the same sample provided the 9 T cell receptor beta chains below, sequenced in a study of technical replicates of blood from a handful of donors. Sequenced by immunoSEQ multiplex PCR; TCRdb stores in-frame clones only, minus some. The profile shows tens of thousands of clones, around 94% of them singletons. Sequences were obtained from T cells isolated from PBMCs. These receptors were obtained from a human donor in good health.

The chain uses TRBV7-9 and TRBJ1-4, with 7 bases that match TRBD1. CDR3 length: 14 residues. With 2 bases clipped from V and 8 bases from J, the junction kept 5 bases outside the gene matches. Germline CDR1 SEHNR, CDR2 FQNEAQ (reference sequence). CDR3 loop: CASSLLGQREKLFF. The CDR3 nucleotides read TGTGCCAGCAGCTTATTGGGACAGAGAGAAAAACTGTTTTTT.

The chain employs TRBV2 and TRBJ2-1; perhaps TRBD2 as D (5 bases). The CDR3 covers 16 residues. Germline CDR1 reads SNHLY; CDR2 reads FYNNEI. Between the trimmed V and J ends, which lost 5 bases and 4 bases, there was a span of 18 bases. The CDR3 nucleotides are TGTGCCAGCAGTCCGTTAGAAGGGAGTCTGTACAATGAGCAGTTCTTC. This codes for CASSPLEGSLYNEQFF.

V gene TRBV7-9 combines with J gene TRBJ1-1, with a tentative D call TRBD1 (6 bases). CDR3 length equals 15 residues. The V gene's germline CDR1 is SEHNR and CDR2 FQNEAQ (reference sequence). V dropped 5 bases and J dropped 3 bases, with 16 bases sitting between them. Written as DNA, the CDR3 is TGTGCCAGCAGCCCGGTCGGGGGGGCCTACACTGAAGCTTTCTTT. Protein: CASSPVGGAYTEAFF.

The chain recombines TRBV30 with TRBJ1-2; D is unclear. CDR1 and CDR2 (germline): GTSNPN, SVGIG (reference sequence). The CDR3 spans 12 residues. V was shortened by 4 bases and J by 4 bases, with 10 bases between the two germline ends. CDR3 protein: CAWNPGVYGYTF. The CDR3, as DNA: TGTGCCTGGAACCCTGGAGTCTATGGCTACACCTTC.

V usage is TRBV11-3 and J usage is TRBJ1-1; 8 bases fit TRBD1. The ends lost 0 bases at V and 0 bases at J; junction bases unmatched: 9. Germline CDR1 is SGHNT and CDR2 is YENEEA. The CDR3 totals 18 residues. DNA of the CDR3: TGTGCCAGCAGCTTAGATTCTCCAGGGGGCTCCGTGAACACTGAAGCTTTCTTT. Translation: CASSLDSPGGSVNTEAFF.

In nucleotides, the CDR3 is TGTGCCAGCAGCGTAGAGGGGGCCTACGAGCAGTACTTC. Protein product: CASSVEGAYEQYF. The V gene is TRBV9, the J gene TRBJ2-7; tentatively, D is TRBD1 (6 bases). Germline V gene data show CDR1 as SGDLS and CDR2 as YYNGEE. V lost 0 bases, J lost 2 bases, and 6 bases lay in between. The CDR3 extends over 13 amino acids.

This chain joins TRBV9 and TRBJ2-7, with 14 bases identical to TRBD2. Germline CDR1 is SGDLS and CDR2 is YYNGEE. V lost 2 bases and J lost 2; bases outside the gene matches: 6. This CDR3 comprises 17 residues. DNA of the CDR3: TGTGCCAGCAGCGTGGGACTAGCGGGAGTTACGGCCTACGAGCAGTACTTC. This codes for CASSVGLAGVTAYEQYF.

This chain links TRBV25-1 with TRBJ2-5; maybe TRBD2 (6 bases). V was cut by 10 bases and J by 7 bases, with 19 bases left in between. Germline V lookup: CDR1 MGHDK, CDR2 SYGVNS. The CDR3 covers 13 residues. The CDR3 region has the DNA TGTGCCACCACCGATGGGAGGCATGGGACCCAGTACTTC. It encodes CATTDGRHGTQYF. The full variable domain, rest sourced from reference TRBV25-1 and TRBJ2-5, is EADIYQTPRYLVIGTGKKITLECSQTMGHDKMYWYQQDPGMELHLIHYSYGVNSTEKGDLSSESTVSRIRTEHFPLTLESARPSHTSQYLCATTDGRHGTQYFGPGTRLLVL.

The rearrangement joins TRBV6-1 to TRBJ2-3; TRBD2 aligns across 11 bases. CDR3 length: 15 amino acids. After removal of 2 bases from V and 4 bases from J, the junction contained 2 bases not matched to a gene. The germline gives CDR1 MNHNS, CDR2 SASEGT. CDR3 in DNA: TGTGCCAGCAGTGAAACTAGCGGGAGTTCAGATACGCAGTATTTT. Its translation is CASSETSGSSDTQYF.